This T cell receptor (beta chain) was recorded in a study of T cell clonality in common variable immunodeficiency (dated by TCRdb to between 2015 and 2017). What the research found in general, with its limitations: Even though DNA input was equal, the average per sample came to about 81,820 unique sequences for controls compared with about 34,000 for CVID samples. Patient heterogeneity within the CVID cohort put limits on correlating repertoire features with clinical complications. According to the authors, finding the cause of the higher clonality in CVID would require sequencing the repertoires of T cell subpopulations. CVID subjects shared fewer TCRbeta clones with each other than healthy controls did (p < 0.0001). CVID TCRbeta sequences reportedly showed fewer deletions and N-nucleotide insertions and lacked highly modified clones with 13 or more V deletions. TCRbeta clonality was higher in CVID subjects than in healthy controls (t-test p = 0.018), and the increase was most characteristic of about a third of subjects.

Most CVID patients and most healthy controls were of Caucasian heritage. Heparinized peripheral whole blood samples of roughly 5 to 8.5 ml were obtained from each donor. TCRbeta CDR3 repertoires were sequenced from genomic DNA of adults with common variable immune deficiency (CVID) and healthy adult controls. The control group comprised some 22 healthy adult volunteers, approximately twelve female and approximately ten male, aged roughly 23 to 75 years with a mean age of approximately 30. Diluted blood was density-centrifuged over Hypaque 1077 or Ficoll-Paque to isolate peripheral blood mononuclear cells. Unsorted mononuclear cells served as the source of genomic DNA, which was extracted either by Qiagen column purification or by a centrifugation-based method. This clone was counted ten times or more. Its recognized antigen is unknown. Coverage ceases 3 residues before the CDR3 finishes, and the germline J gene fills in the end.

For sequencing, equivalent amounts of genomic DNA were input from CVID and control samples. For every sample, a 60 bp segment covering the rearranged TCRbeta CDR3 region was amplified and then sequenced. TCRbeta amplification used the immunoSEQ assay, a bias-corrected multiplex PCR with high-throughput sequencing. The paper's processing steps were these. Every unique nucleotide sequence counted as a clone and was annotated with V, D and J genes, copy number and frequency. Sequences were labeled productive if in frame, and non-productive if out of frame or containing stop codons. As previously described, clonality was calculated on the basis of Shannon's entropy. The predicted amino acid sequences of productive clones were used to derive the mean CDR3 Kyte-Doolittle hydropathy. Using the R hclust function, scaled V gene usage was clustered hierarchically with Manhattan distance and complete linkage. Clone sharing by CDR3 amino acid sequence was assessed by resampling 12 repertoires per group over 100 rounds. The repertoires were searched for 55 to 75 published EBV-specific and 245 published CMV-specific TCRbeta sequences. Analysis left out two CVID samples that produced under 10,000 sequences, so 45 or so CVID repertoires remained. In TCRdb, the immuneACCESS table is reduced to in-frame sequences with V and J assigned. These tables do not hold every clone; where another copy was compared, an unresolved V gene accounts for under half, and the others remain unexplained. V and J calls and clone size are copied from that table; D and trimming were computed from the DNA. The sample counts roughly 42,000 clones, each observed more than once. About 2.2% of the sample rests with the top ten.

V is pared back by 2 bases and J by 8 bases, with 18 bases lying between the germline termini. The CDR3 measures 15 amino acids from cysteine to phenylalanine. Of the CDR3's DNA, 36 bases were read; they are in frame from base 1. Taken from the germline V gene (reference sequence), the CDR1 and CDR2 loops are GTSNPN and SVGIG. This sequence was found in a person aged 18-70 years in good health. Sequenced input: peripheral blood mononuclear cells. The V gene is TRBV30 and the J gene is TRBJ1-4; the D gene remains uncertain. The CDR3 is CAWSPHPPGKEKLFF. The CDR3 DNA, read in part, is TGTGCCTGGAGTCCCCACCCCCCGGGGAAGGAAAAA.